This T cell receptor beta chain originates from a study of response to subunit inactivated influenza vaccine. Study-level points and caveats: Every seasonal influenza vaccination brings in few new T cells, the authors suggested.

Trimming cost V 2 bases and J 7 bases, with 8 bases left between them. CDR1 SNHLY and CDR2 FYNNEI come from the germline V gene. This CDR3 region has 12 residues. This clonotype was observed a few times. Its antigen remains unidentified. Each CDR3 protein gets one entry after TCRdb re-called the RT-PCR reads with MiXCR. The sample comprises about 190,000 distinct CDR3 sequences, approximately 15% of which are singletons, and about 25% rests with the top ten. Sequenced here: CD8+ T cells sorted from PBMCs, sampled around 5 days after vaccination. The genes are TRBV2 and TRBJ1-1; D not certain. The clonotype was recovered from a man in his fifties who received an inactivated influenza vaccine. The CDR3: CASSERAGEAFF. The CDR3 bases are TGTGCCAGCAGTGAAAGGGCGGGTGAAGCTTTCTTT.